The clone carrying this TCR beta chain was counted a few times. V dropped 1 base and J dropped 2; count of bases not matched to a gene: 6. The CDR3 totals 16 residues. Germline CDR1 and CDR2: MNHEY and SMNVEV (reference sequence). The data are from a study of T cells after yellow fever vaccination. Each CDR3 protein gets one entry after TCRdb re-called the 5' RACE reads with MiXCR. The sample has about 400,000 distinct CDR3 sequences, approximately 5.7% seen once. Sequencing was performed on PBMCs, taken 5 days after the yellow fever booster vaccination. This sequence joins TRBV27 and TRBJ2-5, with 8 bases matching TRBD1. The receptor's source is a man younger than 40 who received the YFV17D yellow fever vaccine. This CDR3 reads CASSLLGQAFQETQYF. CDR3 sequence (DNA): TGTGCCAGCAGTTTATTGGGACAGGCGTTTCAAGAGACCCAGTACTTC.